This TCR beta chain was identified during a study of shared clonotypes between healthy human individuals. The V gene's germline CDR1 is MNHNS and CDR2 SASEGT. The CDR3 is 14 residues long. With V trimmed by 8 bases and J by 2 bases, 5 bases remained unmatched. General study findings and limits: Naive CD4 clonotypes were shared across a handful of donors at around 5.4%. Memory subsets generally showed smaller estimated richness than naive subsets did. Unshared clonotypes carried lower generation probabilities than those common to all four donors.

Deep level was the assay's run setting. The repertoire was sequenced with immunoSEQ multiplex PCR; TCRdb's copy has only in-frame clones and lacks some. The sample lists just over 2,000,000 clones, 90% to 95% occurring once. Notes on this clone: Its antigen is currently unknown.

This TCR was sampled from a young man in good health. The specimen was naive CD4+ T cells sorted from blood. Indicated subset: CD45RA+ positively selected. The chain joins TRBV6-1 to TRBJ2-7, with TRBD2 matching 11 bases. CDR3 DNA sequence: TGTGCCAGCCCTCTAGCGGGAGGCCCCTACGAGCAGTACTTC. Amino acid sequence: CASPLAGGPYEQYF.